This T cell receptor (beta chain) was sequenced during a study of cytomegalovirus exposure and HLA in healthy donors. This PCR relied on a set of 60 Vbeta primers and 13 Jbeta primers. The method was immunoSEQ multiplex PCR; TCRdb's version includes in-frame clones alone and lacks a portion of them. The sample holds roughly 120,000 clones, around 10% seen once. Germline loops: CDR1 ENHRY, CDR2 SYGVKD. CDR3 length: 18 amino acids. J lost 7 bases, V lost 0 bases, and 11 bases had no gene match. Study-wide findings and caveats: HLA alleles were associated with 15,000 to 20,000 TCR beta sequences in a later analysis at 0.05 false discovery rate.

This clone turned up a few times. The antigen is unknown. The source is a man aged 30-40 years in good health and CMV-seronegative. The chain employs TRBV10-3 and TRBJ1-4, with 10 bases matching TRBD1. The source material was PBMCs. DNA of the CDR3: TGTGCCATCAGTGAGTCGGCGGGACAGGGGCCGCTTGGTGAAAAACTGTTTTTT. Translated: CAISESAGQGPLGEKLFF.